The 15 T cell receptor beta chains below were found in one sample sequenced in a study of blood T cell repertoires in COVID-19. Libraries were prepared by immunoSEQ multiplex PCR; TCRdb keeps only in-frame clonotypes and omits some of them. Counted here are 100,000 to 120,000 clones, more than 80% occurring once; the ten biggest clones make up 4.6%. Sequencing was done on a sample of peripheral blood. The receptor source for this set is a woman between 45 and 65 years old with acute or convalescent COVID-19.

The CDR3 region has the DNA TGTGCCAGCAGAGCCACCCCTAGCGCCTACGAGCAGTACTTC. As protein: CASRATPSAYEQYF. J is TRBJ2-7 and V is TRBV6-5, with D possibly matching TRBD2 (6 bases). The V gene's germline CDR1 is MNHEY and CDR2 SVGAGI. With 6 bases removed from V and 2 bases from J, the gap between germline ends came to 14 bases. This CDR3 spans 14 amino acids.

Remarks on this clone: Other DNA sequences in the sample encode the same CDR3. The chain recombines TRBV6-5 with TRBJ2-2; tentative D call: TRBD1 (6 bases). The CDR3 length is 13 residues. Per germline, CDR1 MNHEY and CDR2 SVGAGI. Trimming removed 6 bases at V and 1 base at J, with 6 bases between. CDR3 bases: TGTGCCAGCAGGACAGGGAACACCGGGGAGCTGTTTTTT. Its protein is CASRTGNTGELFF.

The gene calls are TRBV13 and TRBJ1-1, with 7 nucleotides matching TRBD1. Germline-derived CDR1 and CDR2 are PRHDT and FYEKMQ (reference sequence). CDR3 length equals 15 residues. With V trimmed by 5 bases and J by 5 bases, 11 bases remained unmatched. CDR3 in amino acids: CASSTQGERQTEAFF. CDR3 sequence (DNA): TGTGCCAGCAGCACCCAGGGGGAGAGGCAAACTGAAGCTTTCTTT.

In DNA, the CDR3 is TGCGCCAGCAGCCAAGAAGAGTCCGGAGGGGTTCAGCCCCAGCATTTT. The encoded protein is CASSQEESGGVQPQHF. The chain employs TRBV4-1 and TRBJ1-5, with D maybe TRBD1 (5 bases). Germline V gene data show CDR1 as MGHRA and CDR2 as YSYEKL. This CDR3 has 16 amino acids. V shed 0 bases and J shed 6 bases, with 15 bases lying between them.

This chain links TRBV2 with TRBJ2-4; 10 bases are shared with TRBD2. Germline V gene sequence: CDR1 SNHLY, CDR2 FYNNEI. The trim removed 4 bases at V and 0 bases at J, leaving 6 bases unmatched. This CDR3 region has 17 residues. For the CDR3, the DNA is TGTGCCAGCAGTGGGACTAGCGGAGTCATAGCCAAAAACATTCAGTACTTC. Protein sequence: CASSGTSGVIAKNIQYF.

This sequence joins TRBV2 and TRBJ2-3; D perhaps matches TRBD2 (6 bases). The CDR3 is 17 amino acids. Germline CDR1 reads SNHLY; CDR2 reads FYNNEI. V was clipped by 7 bases and J by 0 bases, with 20 bases between them. The CDR3 reads CASTRSGPGFSTDTQYF. The CDR3 DNA reads as TGTGCCAGCACCCGAAGCGGGCCAGGGTTCAGCACAGATACGCAGTATTTT.

The V call is TRBV27, the J call TRBJ2-7; D perhaps matches TRBD2 (7 bases). CDR3 length: 12 amino acids. Per germline, CDR1 MNHEY and CDR2 SMNVEV (reference sequence). The germline V and J ends were trimmed by 3 bases and 6 bases, with 9 bases remaining between them. The chain's CDR3 is CASSFRGGEQYF. CDR3 nucleotides: TGTGCCAGCAGTTTTAGGGGGGGCGAGCAGTACTTC.

V is TRBV19 and J is TRBJ2-1; no definite D call. The CDR3 runs to 11 residues. The V and J ends lost 3 bases and 9 bases respectively, with 6 bases between them. CDR1 is LNHDA and CDR2 is SQIVND in the germline V gene (reference sequence). CDR3 region: CASSILGEQFF. Here the CDR3 DNA reads TGTGCCAGTAGTATTCTCGGTGAGCAGTTCTTC.

This rearrangement joins TRBV19 to TRBJ1-2; the match to TRBD1 covers 8 bases. Germline trimming cut 4 bases from V and 3 bases from J; bases unmatched to any gene: 1. The germline CDR1 and CDR2 sequences are LNHDA and SQIVND (reference sequence). The CDR3 contains 13 residues. CDR3 nucleotides: TGTGCCAGTAGTACGGACAGGGACTATGGCTACACCTTC. Its translation: CASSTDRDYGYTF.

The chain has TRBV20-1 and TRBJ1-6; D gene ambiguous. V was clipped by 4 bases and J by 10 bases, with 8 bases between them. From germline, CDR1 is DFQATT and CDR2 SNEGSKA (reference sequence). There are 11 residues in the CDR3. The chain's CDR3 is CSAKVGSPLHF. DNA for the CDR3: TGCAGTGCTAAGGTGGGCTCACCCCTCCACTTT.

The chain uses TRBV4-2 and TRBJ1-6, with 9 bases aligning to TRBD1. The CDR3 is made up of 18 amino acids. J gave up 0 bases and V 0 bases, and 3 bases lay outside the gene matches. Germline V gives CDR1 LGHNA, CDR2 YNFKEQ. CDR3 nucleotide sequence: TGTGCCAGCAGCCAAGAGGGACAGGGATACTCCTATAATTCACCCCTCCACTTT. Residues: CASSQEGQGYSYNSPLHF.

The genes are TRBV2 and TRBJ1-3, with D maybe TRBD1 (5 bases). Germline-derived CDR1 and CDR2 are SNHLY and FYNNEI. Trimming left V 6 bases short and J 0 bases short, with 12 bases between. The CDR3 covers 15 residues. CDR3 residues: CASRQQVSSGNTIYF. The CDR3 nucleotides are TGTGCCAGCAGACAACAGGTCTCCTCTGGAAACACCATATATTTT.

This rearrangement joins TRBV2 to TRBJ1-4; D is uncertain. Germline values: CDR1 SNHLY, CDR2 FYNNEI. The CDR3 contains 16 residues. Trimming left V 1 base short and J 4 bases short, with 13 bases between. CDR3 sequence (DNA): TGTGCCAGCAGTGAAGAGAGAGGGTTGGGTAATGAAAAACTGTTTTTT. Protein: CASSEERGLGNEKLFF.

The chain joins TRBV13 to TRBJ2-6; D possibly corresponds to TRBD1 (6 bases). From germline, CDR1 is PRHDT and CDR2 FYEKMQ (reference sequence). This CDR3 region has 18 residues. Trimming stripped 1 base from V and 2 bases from J, with 15 bases between. CDR3 sequence (DNA): TGTGCCAGCAGCTTAGATGACCTTAAGGGGGCTGGGGCCAACGTCCTGACTTTC. This sequence encodes CASSLDDLKGAGANVLTF.

The chain employs TRBV6-8 and TRBJ2-1, with 7 bases lining up with TRBD2. V shed 8 bases, J shed 0 bases, and the junction held 22 bases outside the gene matches. This CDR3 contains 20 residues. Germline V gene lookup returns CDR1 MNHGY and CDR2 SAAAGT. The CDR3 DNA follows: TGTGCCAGCTCCCCCGGGTGGTGGGAGGGCCGGGGTCGCTCCTACAATGAGCAGTTCTTC. This codes for CASSPGWWEGRGRSYNEQFF.